This T cell receptor (beta chain) comes out of a study of Tregs in tolerant kidney transplant recipients (dated by TCRdb to about 2019). For the study in its entirety: Transplants used related donors with nonmyeloablative bone marrow transplantation; mixed chimerism was transient in the human trials. For around 17 days, sorted recipient Tregs were cultured with IL-2 and irradiated activated donor B cells, with a restimulation on day 11. Once the B cell culture was finished, the cells were sorted into two populations: CD4+CD8-CD25+CD127- and CD4+CD8-4-1BB+CD40L-. Activated donor B cells were generated over approximately nine days on irradiated CD40L-expressing 3T3 cells in the presence of cyclosporin A and IL-4. Additional Treg samples were obtained from a roughly three-day mixed lymphocyte reaction with belatacept, with some samples followed by a roughly five-day donor restimulation, before recipient CD4+CD25+CD127- cells were sorted. During sorting of primary belatacept mixed lymphocyte reaction cultures, recipient cells were distinguished from donor cells with antibodies. TCRbeta sequencing was used in the study to identify donor-specific regulatory T cells before combined kidney and bone marrow transplantation, and the identified cells were then tracked after transplant.

The sample's time point label is to be understood as: blood sample drawn before combined kidney and bone marrow transplant. The patients were a few recipients of combined kidney and bone marrow transplants from the ITN036ST trial, and samples were available only for these trial subjects. Healthy control blood was separated into PBMCs by Ficoll density gradient and cryopreserved, and patient PBMCs were collected both before and after transplant. For TCRbeta CDR3 sequencing, genomic DNA from the sorted cells was extracted using the QIAGEN DNeasy Blood and Tissue Kit. High-throughput TCRbeta CDR3 sequencing was carried out commercially through immunoSEQ, with PCR amplification with bias correction and internal controls included. For the original study's pipeline: Unique productive TCRbeta sequences were defined by CDR3 nucleotide sequence where primers matched, otherwise by CDR3 amino acid sequence with Vbeta and Jbeta genes. A sequence counted as donor-reactive if, in CFSE-low cells, the sequence had a frequency of at least 0.01% and was expanded at least 5-fold compared with unstimulated cells. Jensen-Shannon divergence, calculated on the top 100 TCRbeta sequences ranked by frequency, was used to quantify repertoire divergence. For any sample with multiple sequencing runs, sorting error was corrected in each run separately before the runs were pooled. Entries here come from immuneACCESS through TCRdb and include only in-frame sequences with V and J called. Some clones fail to appear in such tables; in the studies checked, an unresolved V gene covers under half of the shortfall, and the cause of the remainder is unknown. From that table come the V and J calls and clone size; the DNA was used to work out D and trimming. The sample table contains roughly 10,000 clones; only one count was recorded for around nine tenths of them. Together, the top ten hold about 5.8% of the sample.

Broader findings and caveats from the paper: Although technical replication error seemed to be minimal, the question of biological reproducibility was not addressed directly. Because only a small number of patients were included, the study had limitations, and the results will need to be validated in larger populations as well as under other immunosuppression protocols. The most biologically relevant and donor-specific TCRbeta repertoire appeared to be identified by expanding Tregs with activated donor B cells. Donor-specific Treg expansion was found to exceed global Treg expansion in tolerant patients, suggesting antigen-driven rather than nonspecific expansion. Because the PCR primers were changed over time for some patients, nucleotide-level comparison could not be performed across the samples from those patients.

This clone appeared once. It lacks a known antigen. No qualities accompany the bases; no much larger clone lies one base away. Reading from cysteine to phenylalanine, the CDR3 counts 17 amino acids. Only CDR3 DNA is held: 51 bases, read in frame from base 1. The junction carries 18 bases between V and J, which are trimmed by 5 bases and 0 bases respectively. CDR1 and CDR2 were assigned from the germline V gene (reference sequence) as SEHNR and FQNEAQ. The starting material was Tregs from blood cultured with allogeneic cells, obtained before the transplant. Here the chain combines TRBV7-9 and TRBJ2-3, with TRBD2 as a weak D call on 5 bases. The clonotype was recovered from a human patient who received a combined kidney and bone marrow transplant. The sequenced DNA is TGTGCCAGCAGCAAAGCGGTGTCCAAGGGTAGCACAGATACGCAGTATTTT. Its protein product is CASSKAVSKGSTDTQYF.